This T cell receptor beta chain was recorded in a study of blood T cell repertoires in COVID-19. At the level of the study: Acute and convalescent COVID-19 specimens originated in the United States, Italy and Spain. Nucleic acid was either cDNA or gDNA, and it came from T cells, B-cell-depleted T cells, or PBMCs.

Per the original data handling: Cell counts per sample came from amplifying reference gene primers. Using immunoSEQ multiplex PCR, the repertoire was profiled, and TCRdb retains in-frame clones only, with some absent. Clone size and V and J calls were adopted from that table, with D and trimming inferred from the DNA. This sample yields about 130,000 clones, of which 70% to 90% are seen a single time; around 16% belongs to the top ten. The V and J ends lost 2 bases and 7 bases, in that order; junction bases with no gene match: 7. Germline V gene data show CDR1 as SGHVS and CDR2 as FQNEAQ. There are 16 residues in the CDR3.

This chain joins TRBV7-8 and TRBJ1-6; 8 nucleotides align to TRBD1. Sample: peripheral blood. The sequence derives from a woman between 45 and 60 years old who had recovered from COVID-19. CDR3 in amino acids: CASSLRGDRPNSPLHF. The DNA for the CDR3 is TGTGCCAGCAGCTTAAGAGGGGACAGGCCGAATTCACCCCTCCACTTT.